One TCR beta chain is described in this entry. Its antigen is undetermined. This entry is derived from a study of shared clonotypes between healthy human individuals. Naive CD8 cells comprised CD45RO-negative, CCR7-positively selected cells, excluding terminally differentiated effector memory CD45RA+ cells. Caucasian adults residing in Nashville, Tennessee made up all the donors. The study, taken as a whole, reports: The study sampled only blood, and tissue repertoires likely differ.

Every subset had its genomic DNA shared out evenly among several immunoSEQ plates. Produced via immunoSEQ multiplex PCR; TCRdb's table is partial and in-frame only. The repertoire includes about 580,000 clones, about 98% of them detected once, and around 0.3% sits in the top ten. This clonotype originated in a man younger than 40 in good health. The material sequenced was naive CD8+ T cells sorted from blood.

CDR3 bases: TGCGCCAGCAGCCGGACCATAGGCTCCTCCCAAGAGACCCAGTACTTC. Its translation is CASSRTIGSSQETQYF. The chain recombines TRBV5-1 with TRBJ2-5; no definite D call. The CDR3 covers 16 residues. V lost 4 bases to trimming and J lost 1 base, with 17 bases between them. Looked up from germline, CDR1 is SGHRS and CDR2 is YFSETQ.